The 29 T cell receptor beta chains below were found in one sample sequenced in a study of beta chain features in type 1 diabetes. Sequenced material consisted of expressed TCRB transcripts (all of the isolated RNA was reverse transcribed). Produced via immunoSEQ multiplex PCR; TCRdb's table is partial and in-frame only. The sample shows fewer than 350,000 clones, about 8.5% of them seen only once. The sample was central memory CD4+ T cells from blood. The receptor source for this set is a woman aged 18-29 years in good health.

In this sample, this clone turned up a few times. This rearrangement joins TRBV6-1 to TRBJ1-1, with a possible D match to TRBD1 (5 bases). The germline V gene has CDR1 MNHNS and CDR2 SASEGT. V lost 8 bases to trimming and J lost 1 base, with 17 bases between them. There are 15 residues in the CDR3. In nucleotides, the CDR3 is TGTGCCAGCCTCCTTATGCGGGGGGAGAACACTGAAGCTTTCTTT. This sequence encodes CASLLMRGENTEAFF.

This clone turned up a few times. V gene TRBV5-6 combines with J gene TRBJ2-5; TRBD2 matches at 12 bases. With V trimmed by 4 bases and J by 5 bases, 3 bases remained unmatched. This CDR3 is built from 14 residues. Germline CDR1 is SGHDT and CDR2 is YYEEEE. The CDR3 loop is CASSRLAGAETQYF. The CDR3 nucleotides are TGTGCCAGCAGCAGACTAGCGGGAGCTGAGACCCAGTACTTC.

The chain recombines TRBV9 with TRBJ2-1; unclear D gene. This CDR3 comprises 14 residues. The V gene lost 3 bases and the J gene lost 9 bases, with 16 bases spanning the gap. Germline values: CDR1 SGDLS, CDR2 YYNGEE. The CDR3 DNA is TGTGCCAGCAGCGGGGCAGTAGGGTATTCTGAGCAGTTCTTC. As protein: CASSGAVGYSEQFF.

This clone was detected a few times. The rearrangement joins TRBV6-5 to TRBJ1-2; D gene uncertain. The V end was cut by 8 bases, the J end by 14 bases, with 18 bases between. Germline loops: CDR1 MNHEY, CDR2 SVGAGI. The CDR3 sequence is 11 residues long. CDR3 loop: CASSTSYDVTF. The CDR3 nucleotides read TGTGCCAGCTCCACCTCCTACGACGTTACCTTC.

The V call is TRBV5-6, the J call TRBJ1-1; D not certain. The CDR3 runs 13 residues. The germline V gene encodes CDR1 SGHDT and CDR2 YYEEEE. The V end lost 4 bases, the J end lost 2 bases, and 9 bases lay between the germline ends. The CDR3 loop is CASSPRGNTEAFF. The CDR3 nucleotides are TGTGCCAGCAGCCCCCGGGGTAACACTGAAGCTTTCTTT.

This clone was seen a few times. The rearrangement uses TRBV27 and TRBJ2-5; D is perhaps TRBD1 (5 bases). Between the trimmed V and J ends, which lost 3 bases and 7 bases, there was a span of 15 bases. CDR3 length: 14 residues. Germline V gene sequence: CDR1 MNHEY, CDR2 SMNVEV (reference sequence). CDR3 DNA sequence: TGTGCCAGCAGTTTGGCAGGGTCGGGTGGGACCCAGTACTTC. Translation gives CASSLAGSGGTQYF.

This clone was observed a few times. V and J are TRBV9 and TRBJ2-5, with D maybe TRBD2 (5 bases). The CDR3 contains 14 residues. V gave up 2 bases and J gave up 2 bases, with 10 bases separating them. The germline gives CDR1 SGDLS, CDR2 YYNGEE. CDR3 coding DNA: TGTGCCAGCAGCGTGACGGGGTTTCAAGAGACCCAGTACTTC. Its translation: CASSVTGFQETQYF.

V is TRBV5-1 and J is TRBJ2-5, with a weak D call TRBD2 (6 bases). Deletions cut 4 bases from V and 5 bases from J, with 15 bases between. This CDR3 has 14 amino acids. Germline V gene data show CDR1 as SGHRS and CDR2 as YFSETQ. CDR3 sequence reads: CASSGSGVGETQYF. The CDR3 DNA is TGCGCCAGCAGCGGCTCGGGAGTCGGCGAGACCCAGTACTTC.

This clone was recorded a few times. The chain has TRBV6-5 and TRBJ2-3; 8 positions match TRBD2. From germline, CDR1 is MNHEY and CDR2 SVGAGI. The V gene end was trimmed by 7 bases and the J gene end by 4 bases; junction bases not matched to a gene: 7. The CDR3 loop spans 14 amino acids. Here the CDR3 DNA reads TGTGCCAGCACTACGCGGGGGGCGTCAGATACGCAGTATTTT. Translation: CASTTRGASDTQYF.

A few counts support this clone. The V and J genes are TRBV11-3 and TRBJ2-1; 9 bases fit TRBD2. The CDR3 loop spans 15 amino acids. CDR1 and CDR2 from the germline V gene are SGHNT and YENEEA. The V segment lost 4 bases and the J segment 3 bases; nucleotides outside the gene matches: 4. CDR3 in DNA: TGTGCCAGCAGCTCGACACTAGCGGGCTACAATGAGCAGTTCTTC. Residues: CASSSTLAGYNEQFF.

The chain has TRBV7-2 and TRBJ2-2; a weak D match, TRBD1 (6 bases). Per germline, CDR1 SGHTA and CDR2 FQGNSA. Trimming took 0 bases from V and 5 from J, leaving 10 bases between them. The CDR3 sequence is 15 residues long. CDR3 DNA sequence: TGTGCCAGCAGCTTAGCTGTCAGGGGAACCGGGGAGCTGTTTTTT. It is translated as CASSLAVRGTGELFF. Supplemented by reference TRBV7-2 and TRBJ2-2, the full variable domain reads GAGVSQSPSNKVTEKGKDVELRCDPISGHTALYWYRQSLGQGLEFLIYFQGNSAPDKSGLPSDRFSAERTGGSVSTLTIQRTQQEDSAVYLCASSLAVRGTGELFFGEGSRLTVL.

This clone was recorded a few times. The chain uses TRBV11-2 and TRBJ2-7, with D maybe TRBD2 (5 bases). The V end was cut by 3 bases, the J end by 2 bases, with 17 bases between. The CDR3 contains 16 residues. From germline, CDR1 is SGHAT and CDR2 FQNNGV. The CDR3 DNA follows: TGTGCCAGCAGCTTGGCTGGTGCGGGTCAAACCTACGAGCAGTACTTC. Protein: CASSLAGAGQTYEQYF.

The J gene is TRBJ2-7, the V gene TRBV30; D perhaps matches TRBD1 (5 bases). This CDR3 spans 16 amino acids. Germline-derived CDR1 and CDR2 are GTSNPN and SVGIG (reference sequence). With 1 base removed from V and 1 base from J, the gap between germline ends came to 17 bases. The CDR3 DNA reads TGTGCCTGGAGTGGCTACAGGCAAAAGGGGTCCTACGAGCAGTACTTC. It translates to CAWSGYRQKGSYEQYF.

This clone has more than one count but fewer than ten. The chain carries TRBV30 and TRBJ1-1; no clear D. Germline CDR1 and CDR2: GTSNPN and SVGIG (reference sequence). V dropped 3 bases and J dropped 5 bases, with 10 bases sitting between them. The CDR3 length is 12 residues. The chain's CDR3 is CAWRSGWTEAFF. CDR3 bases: TGTGCCTGGAGAAGTGGATGGACTGAAGCTTTCTTT.

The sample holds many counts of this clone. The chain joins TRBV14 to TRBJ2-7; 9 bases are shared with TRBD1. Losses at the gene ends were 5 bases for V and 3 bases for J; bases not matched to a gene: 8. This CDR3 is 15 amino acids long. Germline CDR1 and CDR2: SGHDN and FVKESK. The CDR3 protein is CASSLGQGALYEQYF. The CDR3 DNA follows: TGTGCCAGCAGCTTGGGACAGGGCGCGCTCTACGAGCAGTACTTC. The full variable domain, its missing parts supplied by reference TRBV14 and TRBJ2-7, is EAGVTQFPSHSVIEKGQTVTLRCDPISGHDNLYWYRRVMGKEIKFLLHFVKESKQDESGMPNNRFLAERTGGTYSTLKVQPAELEDSGVYFCASSLGQGALYEQYFGPGTRLTVT.

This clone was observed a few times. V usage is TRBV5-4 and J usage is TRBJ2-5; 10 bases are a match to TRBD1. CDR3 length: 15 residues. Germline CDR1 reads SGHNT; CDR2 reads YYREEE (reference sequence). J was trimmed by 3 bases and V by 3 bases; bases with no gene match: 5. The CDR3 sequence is CASSWGGTGEETQYF. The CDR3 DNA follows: TGTGCCAGCAGCTGGGGAGGGACAGGGGAAGAGACCCAGTACTTC. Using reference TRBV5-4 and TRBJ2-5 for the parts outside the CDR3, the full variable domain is ETGVTQSPTHLIKTRGQQVTLRCSSQSGHNTVSWYQQALGQGPQFIFQYYREEENGRGNFPPRFSGLQFPNYSSELNVNALELDDSALYLCASSWGGTGEETQYFGPGTRLLVL.

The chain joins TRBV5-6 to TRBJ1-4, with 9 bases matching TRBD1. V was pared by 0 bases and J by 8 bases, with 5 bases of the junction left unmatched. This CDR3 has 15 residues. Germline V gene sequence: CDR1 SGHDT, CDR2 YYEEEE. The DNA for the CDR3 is TGTGCCAGCAGCTTGGAGGACAGGGGCCGGGAAAAACTGTTTTTT. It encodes CASSLEDRGREKLFF.

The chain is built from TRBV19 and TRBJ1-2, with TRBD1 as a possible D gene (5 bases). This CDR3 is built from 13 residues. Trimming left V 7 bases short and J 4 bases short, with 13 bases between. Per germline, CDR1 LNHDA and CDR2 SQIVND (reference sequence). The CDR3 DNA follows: TGTGCCAGTACCAATCGGGGCCGCTATGGCTACACCTTC. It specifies CASTNRGRYGYTF.

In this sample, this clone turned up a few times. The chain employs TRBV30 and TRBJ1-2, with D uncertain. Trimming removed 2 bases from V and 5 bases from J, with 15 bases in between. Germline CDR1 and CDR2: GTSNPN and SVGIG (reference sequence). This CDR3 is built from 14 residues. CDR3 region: CAWSSSWVWYGYTF. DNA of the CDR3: TGTGCCTGGAGTTCGAGCTGGGTTTGGTATGGCTACACCTTC.

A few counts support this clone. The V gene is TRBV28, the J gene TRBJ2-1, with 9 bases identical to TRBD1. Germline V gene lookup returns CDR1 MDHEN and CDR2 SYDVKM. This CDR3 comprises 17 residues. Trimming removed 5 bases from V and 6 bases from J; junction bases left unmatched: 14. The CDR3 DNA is TGTGCCAGCAGTCCGGGGACAGGGAGGACCCCTCGCAATGAGCAGTTCTTC. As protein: CASSPGTGRTPRNEQFF.

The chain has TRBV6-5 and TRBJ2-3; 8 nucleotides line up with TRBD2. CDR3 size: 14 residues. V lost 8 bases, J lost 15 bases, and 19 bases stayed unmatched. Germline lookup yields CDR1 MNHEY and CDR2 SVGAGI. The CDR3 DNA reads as TGTGCCAGCCCGAGTTCGGGGGTCGGGACTAGAGAATATTTT. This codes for CASPSSGVGTREYF.

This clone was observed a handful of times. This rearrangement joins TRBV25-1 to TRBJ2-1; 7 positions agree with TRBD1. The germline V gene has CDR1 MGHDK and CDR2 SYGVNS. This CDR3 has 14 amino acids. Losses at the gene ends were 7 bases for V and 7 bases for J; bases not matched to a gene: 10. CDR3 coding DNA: TGTGCCAGCACTGAGACAGGGAGCCGGAATGAGCAGTTCTTC. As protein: CASTETGSRNEQFF.

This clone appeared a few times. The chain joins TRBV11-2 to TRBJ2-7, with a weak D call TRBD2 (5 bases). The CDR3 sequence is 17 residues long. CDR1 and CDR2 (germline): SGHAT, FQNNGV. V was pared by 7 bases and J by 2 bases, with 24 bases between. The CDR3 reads CASTSLGSGRGTYEQYF. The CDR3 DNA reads TGTGCCAGCACCTCCCTAGGGTCGGGAAGAGGGACCTACGAGCAGTACTTC.

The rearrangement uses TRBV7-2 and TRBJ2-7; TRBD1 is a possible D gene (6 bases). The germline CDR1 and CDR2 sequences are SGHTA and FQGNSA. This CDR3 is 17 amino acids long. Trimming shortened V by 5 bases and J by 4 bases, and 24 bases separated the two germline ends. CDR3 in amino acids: CASSRRPTGRSSYEQYF. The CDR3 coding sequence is TGTGCCAGCAGCCGACGACCGACAGGACGCTCAAGTTACGAGCAGTACTTC.

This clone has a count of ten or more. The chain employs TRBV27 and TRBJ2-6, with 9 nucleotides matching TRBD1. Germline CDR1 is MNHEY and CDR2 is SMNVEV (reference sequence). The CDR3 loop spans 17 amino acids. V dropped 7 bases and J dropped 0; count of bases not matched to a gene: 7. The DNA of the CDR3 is TGTGCCAGCAACCCCGGACAGGGGACCTCTGGGGCCAACGTCCTGACTTTC. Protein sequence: CASNPGQGTSGANVLTF.

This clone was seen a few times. The CDR3 loop is CASSLGARSPLETQYF. The CDR3, as DNA: TGTGCCAGCAGCCTCGGAGCCCGAAGCCCTTTGGAGACCCAGTACTTC. J is TRBJ2-5 and V is TRBV7-6, with unresolved D. The V end was cut by 5 bases, the J end by 5 bases, with 21 bases between. The germline V gene has CDR1 SGHVS and CDR2 FNYEAQ. CDR3 length: 16 residues. The full variable domain, in which reference TRBV7-6 and TRBJ2-5 provide the parts outside the CDR3, is GAGVSQSPRYKVTKRGQDVALRCDPISGHVSLYWYRQALGQGPEFLTYFNYEAQQDKSGLPNDRFSAERPEGSISTLTIQRTEQRDSAMYRCASSLGARSPLETQYFGPGTRLLVL.

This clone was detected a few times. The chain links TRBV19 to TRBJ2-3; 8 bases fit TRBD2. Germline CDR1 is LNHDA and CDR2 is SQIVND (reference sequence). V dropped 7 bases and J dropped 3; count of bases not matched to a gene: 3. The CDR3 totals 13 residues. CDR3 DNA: TGTGCCAGTACCATAGCGGGGACAGATACGCAGTATTTT. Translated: CASTIAGTDTQYF.

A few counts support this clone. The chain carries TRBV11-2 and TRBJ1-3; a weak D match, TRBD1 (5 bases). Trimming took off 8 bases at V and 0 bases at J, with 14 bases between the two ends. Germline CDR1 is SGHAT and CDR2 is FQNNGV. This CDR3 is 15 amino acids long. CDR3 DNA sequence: TGTGCCAGCGGCCCCCTGGGGGTCTCTGGAAACACCATATATTTT. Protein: CASGPLGVSGNTIYF.

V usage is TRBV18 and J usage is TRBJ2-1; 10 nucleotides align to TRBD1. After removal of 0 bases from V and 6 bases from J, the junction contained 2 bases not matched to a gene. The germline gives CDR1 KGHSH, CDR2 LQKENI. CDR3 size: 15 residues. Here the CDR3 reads CASSPPGTGANEQFF. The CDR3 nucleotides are TGTGCCAGCTCACCACCGGGGACAGGGGCCAATGAGCAGTTCTTC.